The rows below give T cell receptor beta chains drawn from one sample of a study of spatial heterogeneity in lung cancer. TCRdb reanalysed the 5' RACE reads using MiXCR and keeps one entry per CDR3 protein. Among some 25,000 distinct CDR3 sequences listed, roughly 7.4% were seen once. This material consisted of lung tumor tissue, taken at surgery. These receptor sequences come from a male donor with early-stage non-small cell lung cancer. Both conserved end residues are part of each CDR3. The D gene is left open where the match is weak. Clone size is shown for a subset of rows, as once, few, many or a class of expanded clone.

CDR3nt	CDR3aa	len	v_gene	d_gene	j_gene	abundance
TGCAGTGCTAGGGGACTAGCGGGGGCCTCGAACACCGGGGAGCTGTTTTTT	CSARGLAGASNTGELFF	17	TRBV20-1	TRBD2	TRBJ2-2	NA
TGTGCCAGCAGTGAATTTGGGGCGACGGGATCACCCCTCCACTTT	CASSEFGATGSPLHF	15	TRBV6-1	NA	TRBJ1-6	many
TGTGCCAGCAGCTATTTGGTCCAGCAAGACACTGAAGCTTTCTTT	CASSYLVQQDTEAFF	15	TRBV4-2	NA	TRBJ1-1	many
TGTGCCAGCAACGGGGGAGGGGCCGGGGAGCTGTTTTTT	CASNGGGAGELFF	13	TRBV7-6	TRBD2	TRBJ2-2	NA
TGCGCCAGCAGCCTCCAGAGTGGGGATAGCTCCTACGAGCAGTACTTC	CASSLQSGDSSYEQYF	16	TRBV5-1	NA	TRBJ2-7	many
TGTGCCAGCAGTCAACGTCACAATGAGCAGTTCTTC	CASSQRHNEQFF	12	TRBV27	NA	TRBJ2-1	many
TGTGCCAGCAGCCAAGAGTCTGGGCTCCGGGGTACGCAGTATTTT	CASSQESGLRGTQYF	15	TRBV3-1	NA	TRBJ2-3	few
TGTGCCAGCAGTCCGTTACAGGGACTAGCGGGGTCGAGCTCCTACGAGCAGTACTTC	CASSPLQGLAGSSSYEQYF	19	TRBV6-2/TRBV6-3	TRBD2	TRBJ2-7	many
TGTGCCAGCAGGGAGCAGGCGTTCTGGAGCAATCAGCCCCAGCATTTT	CASREQAFWSNQPQHF	16	TRBV28	NA	TRBJ1-5	many
TGTGCCAGCAGCTGGGGGGGACTAGCGGTTAATGAGCAGTTCTTC	CASSWGGLAVNEQFF	15	TRBV7-2	TRBD2	TRBJ2-1	many
TGTGCCAGCAGCCCGACAGGGGCCGAAGAAAAACTGTTTTTT	CASSPTGAEEKLFF	14	TRBV3-1	TRBD1	TRBJ1-4	few
TGCGCCAGCTCCCTTGGGCACAATGAGCAGTTCTTC	CASSLGHNEQFF	12	TRBV5-1	NA	TRBJ2-1	many
TGCAGTGCTAGTTCCAGGGATTCTGGAAACACCATATATTTT	CSASSRDSGNTIYF	14	TRBV20-1	NA	TRBJ1-3	few
TGTGCCAGCAGCTTAGGGACAGGGGTTCTCCAGCCCCAGCATTTT	CASSLGTGVLQPQHF	15	TRBV7-8	TRBD1	TRBJ1-5	few
TGCGCCAGCAGCCAAGTCACTAGCGTTACAGATACGCAGTATTTT	CASSQVTSVTDTQYF	15	TRBV4-3	TRBD2	TRBJ2-3	NA
TGTGCCAGCAGCCGGGACAGGGCCCAAGAGACCCAGTACTTC	CASSRDRAQETQYF	14	TRBV5-4	TRBD1	TRBJ2-5	NA
TGTGCCAGCAAGACAGGACAGAACACTGAAGCTTTCTTT	CASKTGQNTEAFF	13	TRBV6-5	NA	TRBJ1-1	many
TGTGCCAGCAGTTTAACAGGGGATGAGCAGTTCTTC	CASSLTGDEQFF	12	TRBV27	TRBD1	TRBJ2-1	many
TGTGCCACCAGCAGTCCCGCGGGGGGCTACAATGAGCAGTTCTTC	CATSSPAGGYNEQFF	15	TRBV15	TRBD2	TRBJ2-1	many
TGTGCCAGCAGCCAAGTAGGAGCGGATACGCAGTATTTT	CASSQVGADTQYF	13	TRBV3-1	NA	TRBJ2-3	few
TGTGCCAGCAGTTACTCAGGCGGAAGGGGGACTGAAGCTTTCTTT	CASSYSGGRGTEAFF	15	TRBV6-2/TRBV6-3	NA	TRBJ1-1	NA
TGTGCCAGCAGTTTTCTAGTCGGGACAGATACGCAGTATTTT	CASSFLVGTDTQYF	14	TRBV6-6	NA	TRBJ2-3	many
TGTGCCAGCAGCCGAGAGAGCCTCACCGGGGAGCTGTTTTTT	CASSRESLTGELFF	14	TRBV4-2	NA	TRBJ2-2	few
TGTGCCAGCAGTTACCTTGACTATGGCTACACCTTC	CASSYLDYGYTF	12	TRBV6-2/TRBV6-3	NA	TRBJ1-2	few
TGCGCCAGCAGCTTGGTGGGAGGGGGCGATTCACCCCTCCACTTT	CASSLVGGGDSPLHF	15	TRBV5-1	TRBD1	TRBJ1-6	many
TGCGCCAGCAGCTTGGGACACGAGAACACCGGGGAGCTGTTTTTT	CASSLGHENTGELFF	15	TRBV5-1	NA	TRBJ2-2	many
TGTGCCAGCAGGCCATCCGGGACAGGGGTATACAATGAGCAGTTCTTC	CASRPSGTGVYNEQFF	16	TRBV7-2	TRBD1	TRBJ2-1	medium-sized
TGTGCCAGCAGTGAAGCGGGGGGCCTCTATGGCTACACCTTC	CASSEAGGLYGYTF	14	TRBV2	NA	TRBJ1-2	few
TGCGCCAGCAGCTTGGGGACGGGCCAGCCCCAGCATTTT	CASSLGTGQPQHF	13	TRBV5-1	NA	TRBJ1-5	many
TGCAGTGCTAGAGATTGGGCAGGGCCATCCACAGATACGCAGTATTTT	CSARDWAGPSTDTQYF	16	TRBV20-1	NA	TRBJ2-3	medium-sized
TGTGCCAGCAGTGGACAAAACCTTGAAGCTTTCTTT	CASSGQNLEAFF	12	TRBV28	NA	TRBJ1-1	NA
TGCGCCAGCAGCCAAGCTCAGGCAGGGCCGTACAGCACAGATACGCAGTATTTT	CASSQAQAGPYSTDTQYF	18	TRBV4-3	NA	TRBJ2-3	many
TGCAGTGCTCGAGGACTAGCGGGAGCCCTCGAGCCCTACGAGCAGTACTTC	CSARGLAGALEPYEQYF	17	TRBV20-1	TRBD2	TRBJ2-7	many
TGTGCCAGCAGCTTAAGGGGGGTTTCTTCGATGAACACTGAAGCTTTCTTT	CASSLRGVSSMNTEAFF	17	TRBV7-6	NA	TRBJ1-1	few
TGCAGTGCTAGAGCCAGGGGGATAAGCTCCTACGAGCAGTACTTC	CSARARGISSYEQYF	15	TRBV20-1	TRBD1	TRBJ2-7	few
TGTGCCAGCAGCCTGGACAGAAGCAATGAAAAACTGTTTTTT	CASSLDRSNEKLFF	14	TRBV7-2	NA	TRBJ1-4	NA
TGTGCCAGCAGTCCCCCAGGACATTACACCATATATTTT	CASSPPGHYTIYF	13	TRBV28	NA	TRBJ1-3	many
TGTGCCAGCACCGAGAGGGTATTTCAAGAGACCCAGTACTTC	CASTERVFQETQYF	14	TRBV28	NA	TRBJ2-5	NA
TGTGCCAGCTCACCACCAGGGGCGGAAATGAAAGCTTTCTTT	CASSPPGAEMKAFF	14	TRBV18	NA	TRBJ1-1	few
TGTGCCAGCAGTTTATGGGTACAAGCGGGGGGTTCCTACGAGCAGTACTTC	CASSLWVQAGGSYEQYF	17	TRBV28	TRBD2	TRBJ2-7	many
TGTGCCAGCAGTTACGTAGGGAGAGGCACGCAGTATTTT	CASSYVGRGTQYF	13	TRBV6-5	NA	TRBJ2-3	many
TGTGCCAGCAGCGTGACAGGGGGGAAGAACACTGAAGCTTTCTTT	CASSVTGGKNTEAFF	15	TRBV7-2	TRBD1	TRBJ1-1	once
TGCGCCAGCAGCTTGGAAATAGGGGCCTACGAGCAGTACTTC	CASSLEIGAYEQYF	14	TRBV5-1	NA	TRBJ2-7	many
TGTGCCAGCAGCCCTTACAGGGGGCCAGCCTACGAGCAGTACTTC	CASSPYRGPAYEQYF	15	TRBV14	TRBD1	TRBJ2-7	few
TGTGCCAGTAGCCGGGGGCCCCGCGAGACCCAGTACTTC	CASSRGPRETQYF	13	TRBV19	NA	TRBJ2-5	NA
TGTGCCAGCAGCCAAGATATACAGCGGTTCACAGATACGCAGTATTTT	CASSQDIQRFTDTQYF	16	TRBV14	NA	TRBJ2-3	many
TGTGCCTGCAACCAGAGAGATACGCGGTATTTT	CACNQRDTRYF	11	TRBV28	NA	TRBJ2-3	many
TGTGCCACCAGTGATTTGGGTAAGGGGGCCCCGGTTAATGAAGCTTTCTTT	CATSDLGKGAPVNEAFF	17	TRBV24-1	TRBD1	TRBJ1-1	NA
TGTGCCAGCAGGGCGCCCACGAATCTCCACTTT	CASRAPTNLHF	11	TRBV3-1	NA	TRBJ1-6	many
TGTGCCAGCAGTTTGTGGACTAGCGGGGGGGAAAAAGAGACCCAGTACTTC	CASSLWTSGGEKETQYF	17	TRBV12-3/TRBV12-4	TRBD2	TRBJ2-5	many
TGTGCCAGCTCCTCTAACGTGGGTGCCTACAATGAGCAGTTCTTC	CASSSNVGAYNEQFF	15	TRBV18	NA	TRBJ2-1	many
TGTGCCAGCAGCACCCGACAGGGCGAGGGGGAAAAACTGTTTTTT	CASSTRQGEGEKLFF	15	TRBV7-2	TRBD1	TRBJ1-4	few
TGTGCCAGCAGCTTGGCCCTCGACAGACTCCTAGCCAAAAACATTCAGTACTTC	CASSLALDRLLAKNIQYF	18	TRBV7-2	NA	TRBJ2-4	many
TGTGCCAGCAGTTACCGCTTGGACAGGGGGGGTCCTTACACCTTC	CASSYRLDRGGPYTF	15	TRBV6-5	TRBD1	TRBJ1-2	few
TGCGCCAGCAGCCACGGGACAGGGGGCTCCTACAATGAGCAGTTCTTC	CASSHGTGGSYNEQFF	16	TRBV5-1	TRBD1	TRBJ2-1	many
TGTGCCAGCAGCTTGGCCGCCAGCTACGAGCAGTACTTC	CASSLAASYEQYF	13	TRBV5-4	NA	TRBJ2-7	few
TGTGCCAGCAGCTCAAGGGGGGAACGGCAGTATTTT	CASSSRGERQYF	12	TRBV7-2	NA	TRBJ2-3	many
TGCAGCGTTGAATTTAGGGGGGGCCTCTCCTACGAGCAGTACTTC	CSVEFRGGLSYEQYF	15	TRBV29-1	NA	TRBJ2-7	many
TGCGCCAGCAGCGACACCGGGACACCTCAAGACGAGCAGTACTTC	CASSDTGTPQDEQYF	15	TRBV10-1	NA	TRBJ2-7	few
TGTGCCAGCAGCTACTCCCCCAGGGGCGACTCCTATAATTCACCCCTCCACTTT	CASSYSPRGDSYNSPLHF	18	TRBV6-5	NA	TRBJ1-6	few